These 23 T cell receptor beta chains were sequenced from one sample in a study of CD8 T cells in Susac syndrome. A quantity of roughly 0.5 to 1 ug RNA underwent reverse transcription using random hexamers. Using its own MiXCR run on the immunoSEQ multiplex PCR reads, TCRdb lists one record per CDR3 protein. The sample consists of 150,000 or so distinct CDR3 sequences, 94% of them appearing once. Source material: CD4+ T cells from PBMCs. Every receptor here comes from a human donor with multiple sclerosis.

This chain connects TRBV7-9 to TRBJ2-2, with a possible D match to TRBD1 (6 bases). Germline values: CDR1 SEHNR, CDR2 FQNEAQ (reference sequence). The CDR3 contains 14 residues. V gave up 1 base and J gave up 4 bases, with 7 bases separating them. The CDR3 sequence is CASSLVDSTGELFF. The CDR3 DNA reads TGTGCCAGCAGCTTAGTGGACAGCACCGGGGAGCTGTTTTTT.

This chain links TRBV20-1 with TRBJ2-3, with TRBD1 matching 7 bases. CDR3 length: 14 amino acids. J was trimmed by 5 bases and V by 3 bases; bases with no gene match: 8. Per the germline V gene, CDR1 is DFQATT and CDR2 is SNEGSKA (reference sequence). The CDR3 reads CSARGDRRQDTQYF. The CDR3 coding sequence is TGCAGTGCTAGGGGGGACAGACGGCAAGATACGCAGTATTTT.

The rearrangement links TRBV30 to TRBJ2-1, with TRBD2 matching 7 bases. Germline lookup yields CDR1 GTSNPN and CDR2 SVGIG (reference sequence). The CDR3 loop spans 13 amino acids. V lost 3 bases, J lost 14 bases, and 13 bases stayed unmatched. The CDR3 protein is CAWRFGGGPSEFF. The DNA for the CDR3 is TGTGCCTGGAGGTTCGGGGGAGGGCCCTCGGAGTTCTTC.

This chain links TRBV6-4 with TRBJ2-1; D gene ambiguous. V was shortened by 5 bases and J by 4 bases, with 9 bases between the two germline ends. Germline V gene sequence: CDR1 MRHNA, CDR2 SNTAGT. The CDR3 length is 13 residues. CDR3 protein: CASSPGRYNEQFF. CDR3 DNA: TGTGCCAGCAGTCCCGGTCGGTACAATGAGCAGTTCTTC.

This clonotype appeared once. The V gene is TRBV27, the J gene TRBJ2-7; 7 bases agree with TRBD1. This CDR3 spans 14 amino acids. Trimming cost V 0 bases and J 4 bases; bases outside gene matches: 3. In germline, CDR1 is MNHEY, CDR2 SMNVEV (reference sequence). Here the CDR3 DNA reads TGTGCCAGCAGTTTATCGGGACAGATATACGAGCAGTACTTC. It specifies CASSLSGQIYEQYF.

This sequence joins TRBV28 and TRBJ2-7; D remains ambiguous. The germline V and J ends were trimmed by 6 bases and 3 bases, with 12 bases remaining between them. CDR1 is MDHEN, CDR2 SYDVKM, per germline. CDR3 length: 13 residues. The DNA of the CDR3 is TGTGCCAGCAGGACGCTCCTCGGCTACGAGCAGTACTTC. This gives the protein CASRTLLGYEQYF.

The rearrangement uses TRBV28 and TRBJ1-1; D perhaps matches TRBD1 (5 bases). Germline CDR1 is MDHEN and CDR2 is SYDVKM. The CDR3 covers 14 residues. CDR3 residues: CTTTGTYTGTEAFF. The DNA for the CDR3 is TGTACTACGACCGGGACCTATACGGGCACTGAAGCTTTCTTT.

This rearrangement joins TRBV28 to TRBJ2-1; D is uncertain. This CDR3 region has 15 residues. Per the germline V gene, CDR1 is MDHEN and CDR2 is SYDVKM. Trimming shortened V by 7 bases and J by 0 bases, and 13 bases separated the two germline ends. CDR3 coding DNA: TGTGCCAGCACCCCTGAAGAGTTCTCCTACAATGAGCAGTTCTTC. This sequence encodes CASTPEEFSYNEQFF.

The chain has TRBV20-1 and TRBJ2-5, with D possibly TRBD2 on 6 matching bases. Trimming removed 7 bases from V and 4 bases from J, with 19 bases in between. The length of the CDR3 is 14 residues. Germline loops: CDR1 DFQATT, CDR2 SNEGSKA (reference sequence). CDR3 bases: TGCAGTGGTTGGGGACTCCTCGGACGAGAGACCCAGTACTTC. Its protein product is CSGWGLLGRETQYF.

Remarks on this clonotype: One end of the junction varies from germline; a read error may be responsible. The rearrangement joins TRBV29-1 to TRBJ2-5; D possibly uses TRBD1 or TRBD2 (5 bases each). The length of the CDR3 is 10 residues. Per the germline V gene, CDR1 is SQVTM and CDR2 is ANQGSEA. For the CDR3, the DNA is TGCAGCGTTGACCCGGGACCCCGTTATTTC. It encodes CSVDPGPRYF.

This chain joins TRBV30 and TRBJ2-3, with 9 bases aligning to TRBD1. The trim removed 8 bases at V and 6 bases at J, leaving 12 bases unmatched. CDR3 length: 14 residues. In germline, CDR1 is GTSNPN, CDR2 SVGIG (reference sequence). CDR3 sequence reads: CAVTRDRVSDTQYF. The CDR3 coding sequence is TGTGCCGTCACCCGGGACAGGGTATCGGATACGCAGTATTTT.

This clonotype has a single count. The chain combines TRBV12-3 or TRBV12-4 with TRBJ2-7, with a tentative D call TRBD2 (5 bases). V dropped 1 base and J dropped 4 bases, with 11 bases sitting between them. The CDR3 sequence is 14 residues long. The CDR3 region has the DNA TGTGCCAGCAGTTTAGTGGGAGCCATTTACGAGCAGTACTTC. Translated: CASSLVGAIYEQYF.

The V call is TRBV7-3, the J call TRBJ1-1, with D maybe TRBD1 (5 bases). The CDR3 totals 14 residues. The germline V gene has CDR1 SGHTA and CDR2 FQGTGA. V lost 5 bases, J lost 12 bases, and 22 bases lay in between. The CDR3 nucleotides are TGTGCCAGCAGCCTCAACGCGGTGGGGGGAGAACCTTTCTTT. Its translation is CASSLNAVGGEPFF.

CDR3 DNA: TGTGCCAGCAGCTTAACCCCCCGGGGCAAGGAGACCCAGTACTTC. Its translation: CASSLTPRGKETQYF. The rearrangement links TRBV7-9 to TRBJ2-5; the D call may be TRBD1 or TRBD2 (5 bases each). There are 15 residues in the CDR3. Trimming stripped 2 bases from V and 5 bases from J, with 15 bases between. CDR1 is SEHNR and CDR2 is FQNEAQ in the germline V gene (reference sequence).

This chain connects TRBV16 to TRBJ2-5, with D hard to call. Germline V gives CDR1 KGHSY, CDR2 FQNENV. V was trimmed by 0 bases and J by 1 base, leaving 6 bases between them. The CDR3 runs to 14 residues. The CDR3 DNA is TGTGCCAGCAGCCAATCAACAGTCCAAGAGACCCAGTACTTC. Residues: CASSQSTVQETQYF.

V gene TRBV6-2 or TRBV6-3 combines with J gene TRBJ2-1, with D perhaps matching TRBD2 (8 bases). The CDR3 runs 17 residues. V dropped 7 bases and J dropped 1 base, with 20 bases sitting between them. CDR1 MNHEY and CDR2 SVGEGT come from the germline V gene. CDR3 loop: CASKGGSGSISYNEQFF. CDR3 in DNA: TGTGCCAGCAAAGGGGGCAGCGGGAGTATATCCTACAATGAGCAGTTCTTC.

CDR3 amino acids: CASSRTLETQYF. The CDR3 DNA sequence: TGTGCCAGCAGTCGGACGTTAGAGACCCAGTACTTC. The chain combines TRBV7-7 with TRBJ2-5; no clear D gene. The V end lost 6 bases, the J end lost 4 bases, and 9 bases lay between the germline ends. This CDR3 is 12 amino acids long. The germline CDR1 and CDR2 sequences are SSHAT and FNYEAQ (reference sequence).

V usage is TRBV4-1 and J usage is TRBJ1-5; D might be TRBD1 (6 bases). This CDR3 contains 15 residues. Germline-derived CDR1 and CDR2 are MGHRA and YSYEKL. V lost 5 bases to trimming and J lost 1 base, with 12 bases between them. The CDR3 coding sequence is TGCGCCAGCAGCAGGGACATCCAAAGCAATCAGCCCCAGCATTTT. It translates to CASSRDIQSNQPQHF.

This clonotype was recorded only once. The chain links TRBV18 to TRBJ2-1; TRBD2 is a possible D gene (6 bases). Germline CDR1 KGHSH, CDR2 LQKENI. This CDR3 has 14 residues. The germline V and J ends were trimmed by 6 bases and 6 bases, with 15 bases remaining between them. This CDR3 is CASSRSTSRNEQFF. The CDR3 nucleotides read TGTGCCAGCTCTCGGTCCACTAGCCGCAATGAGCAGTTCTTC.

The chain recombines TRBV18 with TRBJ1-1, with D perhaps TRBD1 (6 bases). CDR3 length: 12 amino acids. V was pared by 3 bases and J by 7 bases, with 9 bases between. The germline V gene encodes CDR1 KGHSH and CDR2 LQKENI. This CDR3 reads CASSPRGLEAFF. CDR3 DNA: TGTGCCAGCTCACCCCGGGGGCTTGAAGCTTTCTTT.

V gene TRBV12-3 or TRBV12-4 combines with J gene TRBJ2-7; tentatively, D is TRBD2 (6 bases). V was cut by 3 bases and J by 0 bases, with 6 bases left in between. CDR3 length: 13 amino acids. CDR3 bases: TGTGCCAGCAGTTTCGGGGGCTCCTACGAGCAGTACTTC. This encodes CASSFGGSYEQYF.

The DNA for the CDR3 is TGTGCCACCAGTGATTTGGGACCCTCGAGCCACAATGAGCAGTTCTTC. Translated: CATSDLGPSSHNEQFF. The chain is built from TRBV24-1 and TRBJ2-1; D is unresolved. This CDR3 has 16 residues. V was clipped by 0 bases and J by 5 bases, with 13 bases between them. Germline V gene sequence: CDR1 KGHDR, CDR2 SFDVKD.

The J gene is TRBJ2-5, the V gene TRBV20-1; 8 bases align to TRBD2. The germline CDR1 and CDR2 sequences are DFQATT and SNEGSKA (reference sequence). The CDR3 extends over 15 amino acids. In DNA, the CDR3 is TGCAGCGGGGGAGGGGTAGCGGGAACGTTAGAGACCCAGTACTTC. It translates to CSGGGVAGTLETQYF.